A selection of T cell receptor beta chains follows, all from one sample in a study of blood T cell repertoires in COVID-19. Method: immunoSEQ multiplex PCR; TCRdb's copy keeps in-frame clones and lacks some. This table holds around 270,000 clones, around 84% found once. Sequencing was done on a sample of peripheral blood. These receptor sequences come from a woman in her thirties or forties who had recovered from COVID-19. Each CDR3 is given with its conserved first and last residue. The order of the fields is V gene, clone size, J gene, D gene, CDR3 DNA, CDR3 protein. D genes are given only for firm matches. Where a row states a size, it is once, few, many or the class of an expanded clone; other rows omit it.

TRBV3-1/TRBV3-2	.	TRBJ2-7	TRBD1	TGTGCCAGCAGTCCGGACAGGGGATTGCCCTCCTACGAGCAGTACTTC	CASSPDRGLPSYEQYF
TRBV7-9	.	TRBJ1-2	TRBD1	TGTGCCAGCAGCTTTAGACAGGGCTATGGCTACACCTTC	CASSFRQGYGYTF
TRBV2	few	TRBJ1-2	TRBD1	TGTGCCAGCAGAATCGACAGGGCCGGGGACACCTTC	CASRIDRAGDTF
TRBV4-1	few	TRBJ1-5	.	TGCGCCAGCAGCCTAAAACCACAGGCGATTAGCAATCAGCCCCAGCATTTT	CASSLKPQAISNQPQHF
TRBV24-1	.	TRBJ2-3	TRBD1	TGTGCCACCAGTGATTACAGGGGCTCCACAGATACGCAGTATTTT	CATSDYRGSTDTQYF
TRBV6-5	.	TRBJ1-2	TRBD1	TGTGCCAGCAGTAATACGGGAACAGGGGGTGGCTACACCTTC	CASSNTGTGGGYTF
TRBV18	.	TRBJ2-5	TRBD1	TGTGCCAGCTCAGTTGGACAGGGTACGGAGACCCAGTACTTC	CASSVGQGTETQYF
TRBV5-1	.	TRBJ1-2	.	TGCGCCAGCAGCTTTGGGTTTGAGGAGAACTATGGCTACACCTTC	CASSFGFEENYGYTF
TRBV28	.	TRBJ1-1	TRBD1	TGTGCCAGCAGTCCGCAGGGACAGACCACTGAAGCTTTCTTT	CASSPQGQTTEAFF
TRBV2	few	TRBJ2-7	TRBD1	TGTGCCAGCAAGCAGGGGGCCGACGAGCAGTACTTC	CASKQGADEQYF
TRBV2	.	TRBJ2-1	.	TGTGCCAGCAGAGGACAGAGCTCCTACAATGAGCAGTTCTTC	CASRGQSSYNEQFF
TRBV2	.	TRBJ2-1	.	TGTGCCAGCAGTGAACCCACAGCGGTACCCTACAATGAGCAGTTCTTC	CASSEPTAVPYNEQFF
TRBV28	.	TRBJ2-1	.	TGTGCCAGCAGTTCCCTTGAGGAGGTCCTCAATGAGCAGTTCTTC	CASSSLEEVLNEQFF
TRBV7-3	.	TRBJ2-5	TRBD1	TGTGCCAGCAGCGGGGGGACAGGGCGAGAGGAGACCCAGTACTTC	CASSGGTGREETQYF
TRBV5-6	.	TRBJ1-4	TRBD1	TGTGCCAGCAGCCTGGGGGGACAGGCTGAAAAACTGTTTTTT	CASSLGGQAEKLFF
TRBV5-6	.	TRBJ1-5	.	TGTGCCAGCAGCTTGGGACAGCGCGGTTCGCCCCAGCATTTT	CASSLGQRGSPQHF
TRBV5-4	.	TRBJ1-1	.	TGTGCCAGCAGCTTGGATCGGGGAGGTACTGAAGCTTTCTTT	CASSLDRGGTEAFF
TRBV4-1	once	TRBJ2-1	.	TGCGCCAGCAGCCAACTCGGGACTGGGATAAATGAGCAGTTCTTC	CASSQLGTGINEQFF
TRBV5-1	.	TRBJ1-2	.	TGCGCCAGCAGCTTGGATTTCGGGTATGGCTACACCTTC	CASSLDFGYGYTF
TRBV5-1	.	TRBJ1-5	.	TGCGCCAGCAGCTTGGGACAAGGGGATCAGCCCCAGCATTTT	CASSLGQGDQPQHF
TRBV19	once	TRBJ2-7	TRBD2	TGTGCCTCGAGCGGGAGCCCAACCTACGAGCAGTACTTC	CASSGSPTYEQYF
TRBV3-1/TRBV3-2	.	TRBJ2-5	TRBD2	TGTGCCAGCAGCCAAGATCCGCTGGGCGGGGGGTCGGAGACCCAGTACTTC	CASSQDPLGGGSETQYF
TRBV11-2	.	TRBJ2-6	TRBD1	TGTGCCAGCAGCTTTTTGACAGGGTCGGGGGCCAACGTCCTGACTTTC	CASSFLTGSGANVLTF
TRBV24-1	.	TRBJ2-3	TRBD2	TGTGCCACCAGTGAATTAGCGGGCGGCACAGATACGCAGTATTTT	CATSELAGGTDTQYF
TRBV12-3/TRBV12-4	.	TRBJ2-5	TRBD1	TGTGCCAGCGCTACAGGGGGTGAGACCCAGTACTTC	CASATGGETQYF
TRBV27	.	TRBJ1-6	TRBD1	TGTGCCAGCAGTTTATCGGGGACAGGTTCCTCCCGTTCACCCCTCCACTTT	CASSLSGTGSSRSPLHF
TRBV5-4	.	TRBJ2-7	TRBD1	TGTGCCAGCAGCTCAGGGACAGGGGCCAACGAGCAGTACTTC	CASSSGTGANEQYF
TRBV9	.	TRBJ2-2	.	TGTGCCAGCAGCGTAGGGACAACGAACACCGGGGAGCTGTTTTTT	CASSVGTTNTGELFF
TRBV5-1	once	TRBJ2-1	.	TGCGCCAGCAGCCTCGGGACAAATTTGGATGAGCAGTTCTTC	CASSLGTNLDEQFF
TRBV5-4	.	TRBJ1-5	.	TGTGCCAGCAGTGAGGAGATCAATCAGCCCCAGCATTTT	CASSEEINQPQHF
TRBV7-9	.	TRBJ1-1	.	TGTGCCAGCAGCTATATACGGGACACTGAAGCTTTCTTT	CASSYIRDTEAFF
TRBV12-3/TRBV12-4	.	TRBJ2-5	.	TGTGCCAGCAGTCGTAAGAGGACCCAGTACTTC	CASSRKRTQYF
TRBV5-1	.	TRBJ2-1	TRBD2	TGCGCCAGCAGCTTGGCACTAGCGGGGTCACGACACAATGAGCAGTTCTTC	CASSLALAGSRHNEQFF
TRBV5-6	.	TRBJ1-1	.	TGTGCCAGCAGCTCCGGGACATTCTCTTCGATGAACACTGAAGCTTTCTTT	CASSSGTFSSMNTEAFF
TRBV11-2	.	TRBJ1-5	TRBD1	TGTGCCAGCAGCTTGGGCTACGGGACAGGGCTTCGGCCCCAGCATTTT	CASSLGYGTGLRPQHF
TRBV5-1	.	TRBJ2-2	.	TGCGCCAGCAGCCGGTGGAGGGACCACGCGAACACCGGGGAGCTGTTTTTT	CASSRWRDHANTGELFF
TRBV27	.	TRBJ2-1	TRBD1	TGTGCCAGCAGTATTATATCAGGGACAGCTTACAATGAGCAGTTCTTC	CASSIISGTAYNEQFF
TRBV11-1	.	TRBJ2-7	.	TGTGCCAGCAGCGCAAGCTACGACGAGCAGTACTTC	CASSASYDEQYF
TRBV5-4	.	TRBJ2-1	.	TGTGCCAGCAGCACCGGAGGGGGGGCCCGCAATGAGCAGTTCTTC	CASSTGGGARNEQFF
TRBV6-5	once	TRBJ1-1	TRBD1	TGTGCCAGCAGTCCTCGGGACAGGGGCACTGAAGCTTTCTTT	CASSPRDRGTEAFF
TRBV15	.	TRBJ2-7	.	TGTGCCACCAGCAGAGGACACGGCTACGAGCAGTACTTC	CATSRGHGYEQYF